A single sample is the source of the 23 T cell receptor beta chains below, sequenced in a study of tumor-infiltrating lymphocytes in localized non-small cell lung cancer (dated by TCRdb to about 2021). The library was produced with the immunoSEQ multiplex PCR assay. The source is immuneACCESS, and TCRdb retained only in-frame sequences with V and J called. Part of the clones is not carried over; for the studies checked, unresolved V genes explain less than half of this, and the remainder is unexplained. Counted in this sample were about 17,000 clones; more than 75% of them appeared once. Clones ranked in the top ten supply about 9.4% of the sample. The sequenced material came from uninvolved lung tissue not adjacent to the tumor. All receptors derive from a human donor with non-small cell lung cancer.

This chain joins TRBV4-1 and TRBJ2-5; D is unresolved. The CDR3 covers 16 residues. V dropped 1 base and J dropped 0 bases, with 12 bases sitting between them. CDR1 and CDR2 (germline): MGHRA, YSYEKL. The CDR3: CASSQASGLDQETQYF. For the CDR3, the DNA is TGCGCCAGCAGCCAAGCGTCGGGCTTAGACCAAGAGACCCAGTACTTC.

This chain links TRBV7-9 with TRBJ1-1, with D possibly matching TRBD1 (6 bases). The CDR3 extends over 15 amino acids. CDR1 is SEHNR, CDR2 FQNEAQ, per germline (reference sequence). V dropped 5 bases and J dropped 1 base, with 14 bases sitting between them. The CDR3 nucleotides are TGTGCCAGCAGCCGCTGGCGGGGGGCGAACACTGAAGCTTTCTTT. As protein: CASSRWRGANTEAFF.

The J gene is TRBJ2-5, the V gene TRBV11-2, with no clear D. V gave up 8 bases and J gave up 5 bases, with 12 bases separating them. CDR1 is SGHAT and CDR2 is FQNNGV in the germline V gene. This CDR3 has 12 amino acids. CDR3 protein: CASGVDQETQYF. The CDR3 DNA is TGTGCCAGCGGGGTGGATCAGGAGACCCAGTACTTC.

This chain connects TRBV5-1 to TRBJ2-4; 7 bases match TRBD1. The CDR3 totals 14 residues. Germline V gene data show CDR1 as SGHRS and CDR2 as YFSETQ. V was pared by 5 bases and J by 5 bases, with 7 bases of the junction left unmatched. CDR3 bases: TGCGCCAGCAGTCATCATACAGGGGAAAACATTCAGTACTTC. Its protein product is CASSHHTGENIQYF.

The chain links TRBV4-2 to TRBJ1-3, with a weak D call TRBD1 (6 bases). Trimming took off 0 bases at V and 1 base at J, with 19 bases between the two ends. Germline CDR1 is LGHNA and CDR2 is YNFKEQ. This CDR3 has 19 amino acids. CDR3 protein: CASSQETGPVNLSGNTIYF. CDR3 DNA sequence: TGTGCCAGCAGCCAAGAAACAGGGCCGGTGAATTTGTCTGGAAACACCATATATTTT.

The chain employs TRBV28 and TRBJ1-1, with 8 bases aligning to TRBD1. J lost 4 bases, V lost 4 bases, and 8 bases had no gene match. CDR3 length: 15 amino acids. Per germline, CDR1 MDHEN and CDR2 SYDVKM. CDR3 in amino acids: CASSYSPGGITEAFF. In nucleotides, the CDR3 is TGTGCCAGCAGTTATAGTCCAGGGGGCATCACTGAAGCTTTCTTT.

This chain connects TRBV7-8 to TRBJ2-7; tentative D call: TRBD2 (6 bases). Trimming shortened V by 5 bases and J by 0 bases, and 14 bases separated the two germline ends. The CDR3 spans 15 residues. Germline V gene data show CDR1 as SGHVS and CDR2 as FQNEAQ. CDR3 sequence (DNA): TGTGCCAGCAGCCATGGATACGGGAGCTCCTACGAGCAGTACTTC. Amino acid sequence: CASSHGYGSSYEQYF.

The chain has TRBV18 and TRBJ1-1; 7 bases agree with TRBD1. V lost 3 bases, J lost 3 bases, and 1 base stayed unmatched. CDR1 KGHSH and CDR2 LQKENI come from the germline V gene. The CDR3 is made up of 13 amino acids. The CDR3 DNA reads TGTGCCAGCTCACCTGGACAGGACACTGAAGCTTTCTTT. This codes for CASSPGQDTEAFF.

The gene calls are TRBV2 and TRBJ2-2, with D unclear. V shed 4 bases and J shed 7 bases, with 13 bases lying between them. The germline CDR1 and CDR2 sequences are SNHLY and FYNNEI. The CDR3 is 14 residues long. The CDR3 reads CASSGAESVGELFF. CDR3 in DNA: TGTGCCAGCAGTGGGGCCGAGTCAGTCGGGGAGCTGTTTTTT. Full variable domain (missing parts from reference TRBV2 and TRBJ2-2): EPEVTQTPSHQVTQMGQEVILRCVPISNHLYFYWYRQILGQKVEFLVSFYNNEISEKSEIFDDQFSVERPDGSNFTLKIRSTKLEDSAMYFCASSGAESVGELFFGEGSRLTVL.

The chain employs TRBV6-5 and TRBJ1-5; D is unclear. This CDR3 contains 15 residues. The V gene's germline CDR1 is MNHEY and CDR2 SVGAGI. Trimming removed 5 bases from V and 2 bases from J, with 13 bases in between. In DNA form, the CDR3 reads TGTGCCAGCAGTCCGGACCGGCTACGCAATCAGCCCCAGCATTTT. Protein: CASSPDRLRNQPQHF.

This chain joins TRBV29-1 and TRBJ2-7; 12 bases are a match to TRBD2. V dropped 7 bases and J dropped 5; count of bases not matched to a gene: 6. The CDR3 loop spans 13 amino acids. Germline V gene lookup returns CDR1 SQVTM and CDR2 ANQGSEA. The CDR3 sequence: CSALTSGSHEQYF. DNA for the CDR3: TGCAGCGCCCTGACTAGCGGGAGTCACGAGCAGTACTTC.

V and J are TRBV5-1 and TRBJ2-6; D remains ambiguous. Germline V gene lookup returns CDR1 SGHRS and CDR2 YFSETQ. Trimming shortened V by 3 bases and J by 0 bases, and 4 bases separated the two germline ends. The CDR3 loop spans 14 amino acids. In nucleotides, the CDR3 is TGCGCCAGCAGCTCGGTCTCTGGGGCCAACGTCCTGACTTTC. It translates to CASSSVSGANVLTF.

V gene TRBV5-6 combines with J gene TRBJ1-4, with unresolved D. Germline V gene lookup returns CDR1 SGHDT and CDR2 YYEEEE. Between the trimmed V and J ends, which lost 1 base and 8 bases, there was a span of 12 bases. The CDR3 consists of 14 residues. Here the CDR3 reads CASSLTSQGEKLFF. In nucleotides, the CDR3 is TGTGCCAGCAGCTTGACATCTCAAGGGGAAAAACTGTTTTTT.

The J gene is TRBJ1-1, the V gene TRBV19, with D possibly being TRBD1 (5 bases). In germline, CDR1 is LNHDA, CDR2 SQIVND (reference sequence). The CDR3 runs to 15 residues. V lost 3 bases and J lost 10, with 21 bases in between. CDR3 amino acids: CASSMVGAAYRRAFF. CDR3 in DNA: TGTGCCAGTAGTATGGTAGGGGCCGCCTACCGGCGAGCTTTCTTT.

This clone was seen just once. This rearrangement joins TRBV7-9 to TRBJ1-2; D is unclear. Trimming removed 1 base from V and 10 bases from J, with 19 bases in between. CDR3 length: 15 residues. The V gene's germline CDR1 is SEHNR and CDR2 FQNEAQ (reference sequence). The CDR3 here is CASSLVGSAGDDYTF. CDR3 DNA sequence: TGTGCCAGCAGCTTAGTTGGTTCGGCAGGCGATGACTACACCTTC.

This clone came up a few times. V gene TRBV6-5 combines with J gene TRBJ2-7, with 11 bases lining up with TRBD2. This CDR3 is 14 amino acids long. The V gene end was trimmed by 5 bases and the J gene end by 3 bases; junction bases not matched to a gene: 3. Germline V CDR1 and CDR2: MNHEY, SVGAGI. Written as DNA, the CDR3 is TGTGCCAGCAGTGCGGGACTAGCGGACTACGAGCAGTACTTC. Its protein is CASSAGLADYEQYF.

This sequence joins TRBV28 and TRBJ1-1, with no clear D. The CDR3 length is 13 residues. The germline V and J ends were trimmed by 4 bases and 8 bases, with 14 bases remaining between them. Germline V CDR1 and CDR2: MDHEN, SYDVKM. The CDR3 nucleotides are TGTGCCAGCAGTTGGTGGCCTGTCAAAGAAGCTTTCTTT. It is translated as CASSWWPVKEAFF.

The chain joins TRBV4-1 to TRBJ1-2; 8 bases fit TRBD1. J gave up 6 bases and V 0 bases, and 3 bases lay outside the gene matches. Germline V CDR1 and CDR2: MGHRA, YSYEKL. The CDR3 has 14 residues. CDR3 in DNA: TGCGCCAGCAGCCAAGACAGGGGGCGGGATGGCTACACCTTC. Translation: CASSQDRGRDGYTF.

V usage is TRBV5-1 and J usage is TRBJ2-3, with TRBD1 matching over 9 bases. This CDR3 spans 16 amino acids. CDR1 SGHRS and CDR2 YFSETQ come from the germline V gene. V shed 4 bases and J 5 bases; nucleotides not matched to a gene: 11. The CDR3 nucleotides read TGCGCCAGCAGCCTGGGAGGGGGACAGGGTCAAGATACGCAGTATTTT. Translating gives CASSLGGGQGQDTQYF.

This chain uses TRBV7-9 with TRBJ2-7; tentative D call: TRBD2 (6 bases). CDR1 SEHNR and CDR2 FQNEAQ come from the germline V gene (reference sequence). The V gene lost 0 bases and the J gene lost 0 bases, with 9 bases spanning the gap. The CDR3 loop spans 15 amino acids. CDR3 nucleotides: TGTGCCAGCAGCTTAGCGGGAGGCCTCTCCTACGAGCAGTACTTC. This gives the protein CASSLAGGLSYEQYF.

About this clone: The sample holds other DNA sequences that translate to the same CDR3. V and J are TRBV4-1 and TRBJ2-3, with D hard to call. This CDR3 comprises 12 residues. Germline V gives CDR1 MGHRA, CDR2 YSYEKL. Trimming pared 3 bases from V and 6 bases from J, leaving 7 bases between. Here the CDR3 DNA reads TGCGCCAGCAGCCATGTGGGGGATACGCAGTATTTT. Translating it yields CASSHVGDTQYF.

This chain joins TRBV5-1 and TRBJ2-2; 11 nucleotides align to TRBD2. Germline trimming cut 0 bases from V and 7 bases from J; bases unmatched to any gene: 5. Germline assignment: CDR1 SGHRS and CDR2 YFSETQ. This CDR3 has 16 amino acids. The CDR3 reads CASSLGGTSGYGELFF. The CDR3 region has the DNA TGCGCCAGCAGCTTGGGAGGGACTAGCGGTTACGGGGAGCTGTTTTTT.

The CDR3 loop is CASSKGTGAYEQYF. In nucleotides, the CDR3 is TGTGCCAGCAGTAAGGGGACGGGAGCCTACGAGCAGTACTTC. This sequence joins TRBV25-1 and TRBJ2-5, with a tentative D call TRBD2 (6 bases). The J call may be mistaken, given a closer DNA end match to TRBJ2-7. This CDR3 is built from 14 residues. Germline CDR1 is MGHDK and CDR2 is SYGVNS.